The clone carrying this TCR beta chain has more than one count but fewer than ten. As yet, its antigen is unknown. This CDR3 comprises 13 residues. CDR1 is DFQATT and CDR2 is SNEGSKA in the germline V gene (reference sequence). V lost 6 bases and J lost 1; bases outside the gene matches: 6. The sample is drawn from a study of response to subunit inactivated influenza vaccine. One entry per CDR3 protein results from TCRdb running MiXCR on the RT-PCR reads. The sample carries hundreds of thousands of distinct CDR3 sequences, 10% to 12% recorded once. Study-level results: With each seasonal influenza vaccination, the authors suggested, few new T cells are recruited.

These same data were also listed under a study on T cells expressing NK-cell markers. According to that study: The authors generated TCR beta cDNA through 5'RACE template switching with UMIs. Underlying the TCR beta repertoires were sorted CD3+CD56+NKG2C+, CD3+CD56+NKG2C- and CD3+CD56-NKG2C+ T cells. A few donors likewise had their CD3+CD56-NKG2C+ fraction led by these clonotypes.

The chain joins TRBV20-1 to TRBJ2-7, with 7 nucleotides matching TRBD1. Sequences were derived from PBMCs from blood, sampled on the day of vaccination. The receptor comes from a man in his fifties who received an inactivated influenza vaccine. The CDR3 DNA reads TGCAGTGCCCAAAGGACAGGTTCCTACGAGCAGTACTTC. Protein: CSAQRTGSYEQYF.